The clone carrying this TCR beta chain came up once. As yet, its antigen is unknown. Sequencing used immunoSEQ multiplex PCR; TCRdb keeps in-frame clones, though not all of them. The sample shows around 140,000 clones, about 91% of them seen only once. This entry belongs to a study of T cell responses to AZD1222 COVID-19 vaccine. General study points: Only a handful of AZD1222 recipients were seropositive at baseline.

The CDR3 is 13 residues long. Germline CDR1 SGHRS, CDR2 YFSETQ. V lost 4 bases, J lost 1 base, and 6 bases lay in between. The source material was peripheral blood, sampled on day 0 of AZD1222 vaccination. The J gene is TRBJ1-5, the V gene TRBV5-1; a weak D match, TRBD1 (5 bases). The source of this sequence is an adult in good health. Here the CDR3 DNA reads TGCGCCAGCAGCCGGGACAGCAATCAGCCCCAGCATTTT. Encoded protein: CASSRDSNQPQHF.